This T cell receptor (beta chain) was sequenced for a study of cytomegalovirus exposure and HLA in healthy donors. This CDR3 comprises 16 residues. Germline V gene lookup returns CDR1 MNHEY and CDR2 SVGAGI. The ends were cut back, 4 bases at V and 7 bases at J, with 19 bases in the middle. The PCR was carried out with 60 Vbeta primers and 13 Jbeta primers. Using immunoSEQ multiplex PCR, the repertoire was profiled, and TCRdb retains in-frame clones only, with some absent. This repertoire shows 85,000 to 130,000 clones, 9.5% to 13% found once; its top ten account for less than 6%. General study results and limits: An analysis that came later showed most CMV-associated TCR beta chains appearing HLA-restricted. In vitro assays verified that three CMV-associated chains recognized CMV antigens specifically. In most subjects, TCR beta sequences reportedly gave accurate predictions of HLA-A and HLA-B alleles.

This clone was counted a few times. Its antigen is unknown. The receptor was derived from a man aged 40-50 years in good health and CMV-seropositive. The sequencing input was PBMCs. The chain has TRBV6-5 and TRBJ1-4; D remains unclear. The CDR3 nucleotides are TGTGCCAGCAGTTTCTACAGAGCCACGGCGGGTGAAAAACTGTTTTTT. As protein: CASSFYRATAGEKLFF.